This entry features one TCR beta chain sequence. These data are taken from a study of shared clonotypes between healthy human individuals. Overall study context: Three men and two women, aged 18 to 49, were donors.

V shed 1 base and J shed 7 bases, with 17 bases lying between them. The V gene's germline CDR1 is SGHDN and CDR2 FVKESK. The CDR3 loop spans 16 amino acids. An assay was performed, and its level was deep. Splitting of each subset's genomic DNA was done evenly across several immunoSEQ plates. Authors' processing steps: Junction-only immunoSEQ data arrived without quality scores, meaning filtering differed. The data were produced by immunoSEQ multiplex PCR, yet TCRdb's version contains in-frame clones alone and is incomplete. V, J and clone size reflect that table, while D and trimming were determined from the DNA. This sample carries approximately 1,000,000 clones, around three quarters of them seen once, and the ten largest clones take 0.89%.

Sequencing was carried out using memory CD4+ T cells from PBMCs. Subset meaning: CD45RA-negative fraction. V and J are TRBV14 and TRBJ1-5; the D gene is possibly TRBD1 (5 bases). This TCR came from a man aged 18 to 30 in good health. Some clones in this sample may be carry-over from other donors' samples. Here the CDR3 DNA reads TGTGCCAGCAGCCAAGTCGGGCAGGGAGGGCAGCAGCCCCAGCATTTT. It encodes CASSQVGQGGQQPQHF.